Following are 30 T cell receptor beta chains from one sample sequenced in a study of blood T cells in healthy people across ages. For the second PCR, which ran for about 7 to 11 cycles, a sample-barcoded 5' primer and a J-beta primer mix were used. TCRdb reprocessed the 5' RACE reads with MiXCR, giving one entry per CDR3 protein. This sample has 1,100,000 or so distinct CDR3 sequences; around 43% occur once, and the top ten carry approximately 17%. Input material: blood. Every receptor here comes from a woman aged 55-69 years in good health.

V is TRBV9 and J is TRBJ2-1, with 11 bases that match TRBD2. This CDR3 has 15 amino acids. V shed 4 bases and J 8 bases; nucleotides not matched to a gene: 8. Germline loops: CDR1 SGDLS, CDR2 YYNGEE. The chain's CDR3 is CASSKTSGAGYEQFF. The CDR3, as DNA: TGTGCCAGCAGCAAGACTAGCGGGGCAGGGTATGAGCAGTTCTTC.

The chain recombines TRBV6-6 with TRBJ1-2, with D unresolved. This CDR3 spans 12 amino acids. Germline CDR1 reads MNHNY; CDR2 reads SVGAGI (reference sequence). V was trimmed by 4 bases and J by 8 bases, leaving 11 bases between them. The CDR3 spells CASSSRDWGYTF. DNA for the CDR3: TGTGCCAGCAGTTCCCGTGATTGGGGCTACACCTTC.

V is TRBV4-2 and J is TRBJ2-5, with 9 bases lining up with TRBD2. Germline-derived CDR1 and CDR2 are LGHNA and YNFKEQ. The length of the CDR3 is 19 residues. With V trimmed by 4 bases and J by 7 bases, 22 bases remained unmatched. CDR3 residues: CASSRTVFGETSGEGTQYF. The CDR3 nucleotides read TGTGCCAGCAGCCGAACAGTTTTTGGGGAGACTAGCGGAGAGGGGACCCAGTACTTC.

The genes are TRBV2 and TRBJ2-3, with 9 bases fitting TRBD1. Trimming removed 6 bases from V and 5 bases from J; junction bases left unmatched: 12. The germline V gene has CDR1 SNHLY and CDR2 FYNNEI. This CDR3 is built from 16 residues. The CDR3 region is CASRARTGAGGDTQYF. The CDR3 nucleotides read TGTGCCAGCAGGGCCCGGACAGGGGCAGGAGGAGATACGCAGTATTTT.

This clonotype was recorded a few times. This chain joins TRBV7-2 and TRBJ2-1; TRBD2 matches 12 bases. CDR1 and CDR2 (germline): SGHTA, FQGNSA. The CDR3 contains 17 residues. Trimming took 0 bases from V and 4 from J; bases not matched to a gene: 4. Here the CDR3 reads CASSLAASGRGYNEQFF. The CDR3 DNA follows: TGTGCCAGCAGCTTAGCGGCTAGCGGGAGGGGATACAATGAGCAGTTCTTC.

The genes are TRBV13 and TRBJ2-2, with TRBD2 identical over 7 bases. Per the germline V gene, CDR1 is PRHDT and CDR2 is FYEKMQ (reference sequence). CDR3 length: 16 amino acids. Unmatched junction bases numbered 4, after V lost 2 bases and J lost 1 base. Here the CDR3 reads CASSLLPSGNTGELFF. Written as DNA, the CDR3 is TGTGCCAGCAGCTTACTTCCTAGCGGGAACACCGGGGAGCTGTTTTTT.

V gene TRBV3-1 combines with J gene TRBJ2-5; 10 positions agree with TRBD1. The DNA matches TRBJ2-7 better at its end, which makes the J call doubtful. CDR1 is LGHDT and CDR2 is YNNKEL in the germline V gene (reference sequence). This CDR3 contains 15 residues. This CDR3 reads CASSQNPGTGDEQYF. The CDR3 nucleotides are TGTGCCAGCAGCCAAAACCCCGGGACAGGGGACGAGCAGTACTTC.

This clonotype has more than one count but fewer than ten. The V gene is TRBV5-1, the J gene TRBJ2-4, with D perhaps assigned TRBD1 or TRBD2 (6 bases each). Gene TRBJ2-7 matches the end of the DNA better, so the J call may be wrong. Germline V gives CDR1 SGHRS, CDR2 YFSETQ. CDR3 length: 14 residues. The CDR3 nucleotides read TGCGCCAGCAGCTTCGCAGGGGATAGCGGCGAGCAGTACTTC. Its protein product is CASSFAGDSGEQYF.

V and J are TRBV24-1 and TRBJ2-5; TRBD1 is a possible D gene (5 bases). CDR1 is KGHDR, CDR2 SFDVKD, per germline. Trimming took off 6 bases at V and 2 bases at J, with 9 bases between the two ends. The CDR3 has 13 amino acids. The CDR3 reads CATSFSGQETQYF. The CDR3 coding sequence is TGTGCCACCAGTTTCTCAGGGCAAGAGACCCAGTACTTC.

In this sample, this clonotype turned up a few times. The rearrangement joins TRBV6-5 to TRBJ1-6; possibly TRBD1 for D (5 bases). Trimming pared 0 bases from V and 8 bases from J, leaving 11 bases between. Germline V gene lookup returns CDR1 MNHEY and CDR2 SVGAGI. CDR3 length equals 15 residues. CDR3 DNA: TGTGCCAGCAGTTACTCGAGGGACCGTTATTCACCCCTCCACTTT. Protein: CASSYSRDRYSPLHF.

The chain recombines TRBV4-2 with TRBJ2-4; D not resolved. The ends were cut back, 1 base at V and 0 bases at J, with 10 bases in the middle. Per the germline V gene, CDR1 is LGHNA and CDR2 is YNFKEQ. This CDR3 region has 16 residues. The CDR3 is CASSQGVAVAKNIQYF. The CDR3 region has the DNA TGTGCCAGCAGCCAAGGAGTGGCGGTAGCCAAAAACATTCAGTACTTC.

In this sample, this clonotype turned up a few times. V is TRBV14 and J is TRBJ2-5; the match to TRBD1 covers 9 bases. Losses at the gene ends were 0 bases for V and 4 bases for J; bases not matched to a gene: 3. The CDR3 is 15 residues long. In germline, CDR1 is SGHDN, CDR2 FVKESK. CDR3 region: CASSQDTGGRETQYF. The DNA of the CDR3 is TGTGCCAGCAGCCAAGATACAGGGGGCCGAGAGACCCAGTACTTC. Complete variable domain (other parts from reference TRBV14 and TRBJ2-5): EAGVTQFPSHSVIEKGQTVTLRCDPISGHDNLYWYRRVMGKEIKFLLHFVKESKQDESGMPNNRFLAERTGGTYSTLKVQPAELEDSGVYFCASSQDTGGRETQYFGPGTRLLVL.

V usage is TRBV6-5 and J usage is TRBJ1-1, with TRBD1 matching over 7 bases. V lost 5 bases and J lost 3; bases outside the gene matches: 9. The germline V gene encodes CDR1 MNHEY and CDR2 SVGAGI. This CDR3 comprises 15 residues. The chain's CDR3 is CASSPTGDQDTEAFF. DNA of the CDR3: TGTGCCAGCAGTCCTACAGGGGACCAGGACACTGAAGCTTTCTTT.

This clonotype was detected a few times. V and J are TRBV5-1 and TRBJ2-3, with TRBD1 matching over 9 bases. Losses at the gene ends were 4 bases for V and 5 bases for J; bases not matched to a gene: 5. The CDR3 contains 14 residues. Looked up from germline, CDR1 is SGHRS and CDR2 is YFSETQ. The CDR3 reads CASSAGQGIDTQYF. Here the CDR3 DNA reads TGCGCCAGCAGCGCGGGACAGGGAATAGATACGCAGTATTTT.

This clonotype was observed a handful of times. J is TRBJ2-7 and V is TRBV5-1, with D perhaps matching TRBD1 (6 bases). Trimming stripped 0 bases from V and 2 bases from J, with 21 bases between. From germline, CDR1 is SGHRS and CDR2 YFSETQ. This CDR3 is built from 18 residues. The CDR3 DNA sequence: TGCGCCAGCAGCTTGGACAGACCAATAACGACAGGAACCTACGAGCAGTACTTC. It translates to CASSLDRPITTGTYEQYF.

Only a few counts were recorded for this clonotype. This rearrangement joins TRBV27 to TRBJ2-1; 8 nucleotides agree with TRBD1. Germline CDR1 reads MNHEY; CDR2 reads SMNVEV (reference sequence). The CDR3 consists of 14 residues. After removal of 3 bases from V and 4 bases from J, the junction contained 2 bases not matched to a gene. The chain's CDR3 is CASSLDREYNEQFF. The CDR3, as DNA: TGTGCCAGCAGTTTGGACAGGGAGTACAATGAGCAGTTCTTC.

The V and J genes are TRBV10-3 and TRBJ1-2, with 7 bases identical to TRBD1. Trimming at V came to 6 bases and at J to 8 bases, leaving 12 bases not matched to a gene. CDR3 length equals 14 residues. The germline gives CDR1 ENHRY, CDR2 SYGVKD. CDR3 region: CAIRGDSLSRGYTF. The DNA for the CDR3 is TGTGCCATCAGAGGGGACAGCCTTTCTCGGGGCTACACCTTC.

The CDR3 loop is CASSYRTGLGYTF. As DNA, the CDR3 is TGTGCCAGCAGCTATAGGACAGGGCTAGGCTACACCTTC. The V and J genes are TRBV11-2 and TRBJ1-2; 8 bases agree with TRBD1. Germline trimming cut 4 bases from V and 8 bases from J; bases unmatched to any gene: 6. Per germline, CDR1 SGHAT and CDR2 FQNNGV. The CDR3 is made up of 13 amino acids.

The genes are TRBV28 and TRBJ2-5; D gene unclear. The CDR3 has 15 amino acids. V was trimmed by 5 bases and J by 7 bases, leaving 20 bases between them. CDR1 is MDHEN and CDR2 is SYDVKM in the germline V gene. In DNA, the CDR3 is TGTGCCAGCAGTCTCACCGGGCTCCCCCTTGCGACCCAGTACTTC. This sequence encodes CASSLTGLPLATQYF.

This clonotype was observed a handful of times. The genes are TRBV28 and TRBJ2-7; D ambiguous. Between the trimmed V and J ends, which lost 8 bases and 4 bases, there was a span of 15 bases. The CDR3 consists of 13 residues. Germline V lookup: CDR1 MDHEN, CDR2 SYDVKM. The CDR3, as DNA: TGTGCCAGCTTACGGGCTGACGGTTACGAGCAGTACTTC. Amino acids: CASLRADGYEQYF.

This chain joins TRBV20-1 and TRBJ2-7; perhaps D is TRBD1 or TRBD2 (5 bases each). V lost 6 bases and J 2 bases, leaving 14 bases between the germline ends. Germline CDR1 reads DFQATT; CDR2 reads SNEGSKA (reference sequence). CDR3 size: 13 residues. The CDR3 DNA follows: TGCAGTGCCTCCGGGACGGAGACCTACGAGCAGTACTTC. It encodes CSASGTETYEQYF.

The CDR3 here is CASSLTGLAGHLSYNEQFF. CDR3 nucleotide sequence: TGTGCCAGCAGTTTAACGGGACTAGCGGGACACCTCTCCTACAATGAGCAGTTCTTC. V gene TRBV27 combines with J gene TRBJ2-1; TRBD2 aligns across 13 bases. CDR1 is MNHEY and CDR2 is SMNVEV in the germline V gene (reference sequence). The CDR3 is made up of 19 amino acids. Germline trimming cut 2 bases from V and 0 bases from J; bases unmatched to any gene: 7.

This sequence joins TRBV27 and TRBJ2-5; the match to TRBD2 covers 9 bases. After removal of 8 bases from V and 11 bases from J, the junction contained 18 bases not matched to a gene. CDR3 length: 15 residues. Looked up from germline, CDR1 is MNHEY and CDR2 is SMNVEV (reference sequence). CDR3 sequence reads: CASLGRASGTNEQYF. CDR3 coding DNA: TGTGCCAGCTTGGGTAGGGCTAGCGGGACCAATGAGCAGTACTTC.

J is TRBJ2-1 and V is TRBV13; 8 bases agree with TRBD2. V shed 3 bases, J shed 0 bases, and the junction held 7 bases outside the gene matches. Germline V gives CDR1 PRHDT, CDR2 FYEKMQ (reference sequence). The CDR3 has 17 amino acids. The CDR3 protein is CASSFFSGVSSYNEQFF. As DNA, the CDR3 is TGTGCCAGCAGCTTTTTTAGCGGGGTCAGCTCCTACAATGAGCAGTTCTTC.

This chain links TRBV2 with TRBJ2-1; 12 bases fit TRBD2. V trimming: 7 bases; J trimming: 7 bases; junction bases outside the gene matches: 8. The CDR3 loop spans 15 amino acids. Germline loops: CDR1 SNHLY, CDR2 FYNNEI. The CDR3 region is CASIPLAGGKNEQFF. DNA for the CDR3: TGTGCCAGCATTCCGCTAGCGGGAGGGAAGAATGAGCAGTTCTTC.

The chain recombines TRBV5-4 with TRBJ1-1; D is unclear. This CDR3 is built from 14 residues. V was pared by 1 base and J by 1 base, with 8 bases between. Germline CDR1 reads SGHNT; CDR2 reads YYREEE (reference sequence). CDR3 nucleotides: TGTGCCAGCAGCTTGTACGGTGGGAACACTGAAGCTTTCTTT. It codes for CASSLYGGNTEAFF.

The rearrangement joins TRBV5-1 to TRBJ2-5; TRBD2 matches at 10 bases. V lost 4 bases, J lost 4 bases, and 16 bases stayed unmatched. From germline, CDR1 is SGHRS and CDR2 YFSETQ. This CDR3 has 18 residues. This CDR3 is CASSRGGLADHGGETQYF. The CDR3 DNA sequence: TGCGCCAGCAGCCGCGGCGGACTAGCGGACCATGGGGGAGAGACCCAGTACTTC.

This clonotype was seen repeatedly, ten times or more. The V gene is TRBV6-5, the J gene TRBJ2-7; D assignment may be TRBD1 or TRBD2 (5 bases each). Trimming took off 5 bases at V and 0 bases at J, with 11 bases between the two ends. This CDR3 is built from 14 residues. CDR1 is MNHEY, CDR2 SVGAGI, per germline. CDR3 sequence: CASSGGRSSYEQYF. CDR3 DNA sequence: TGTGCCAGCAGTGGGGGACGGAGCTCCTACGAGCAGTACTTC.

The chain is built from TRBV4-2 and TRBJ1-2; 9 positions agree with TRBD1. CDR3 length: 15 residues. The V gene's germline CDR1 is LGHNA and CDR2 YNFKEQ. V lost 5 bases, J lost 0 bases, and 4 bases stayed unmatched. As DNA, the CDR3 is TGTGCCAGCAGCTCCCGGGACAGGGCTAACTATGGCTACACCTTC. This codes for CASSSRDRANYGYTF.

The J gene is TRBJ2-5, the V gene TRBV9, with D possibly being TRBD1 (6 bases). The CDR3 length is 15 residues. CDR1 SGDLS and CDR2 YYNGEE come from the germline V gene. The V end was cut by 0 bases, the J end by 5 bases, with 14 bases between. CDR3 nucleotides: TGTGCCAGCAGCGTAGACGCGGGTAGGGGGGAGACCCAGTACTTC. The encoded protein is CASSVDAGRGETQYF.